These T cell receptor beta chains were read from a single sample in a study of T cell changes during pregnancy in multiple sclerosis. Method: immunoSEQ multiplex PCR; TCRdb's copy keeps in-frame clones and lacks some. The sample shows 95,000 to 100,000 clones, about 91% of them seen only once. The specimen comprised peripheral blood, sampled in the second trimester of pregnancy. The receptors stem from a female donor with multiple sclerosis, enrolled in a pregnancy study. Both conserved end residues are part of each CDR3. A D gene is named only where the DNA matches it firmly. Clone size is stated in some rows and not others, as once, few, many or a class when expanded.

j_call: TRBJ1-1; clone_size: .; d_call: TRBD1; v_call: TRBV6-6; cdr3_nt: TGTGCCAGCAGTTTCCAGGGGGCGAGTACTGAAGCTTTCTTT; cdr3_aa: CASSFQGASTEAFF
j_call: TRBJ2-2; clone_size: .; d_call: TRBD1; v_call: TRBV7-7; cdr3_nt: TGTGCTAGCAGCTTAACAGGGGTGAACACCGGGGAGCTGTTTTTT; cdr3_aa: CASSLTGVNTGELFF
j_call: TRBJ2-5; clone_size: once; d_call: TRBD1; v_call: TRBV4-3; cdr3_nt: TGCGCCAGCAGCCAAGGGACAGGGAGTCTGGAGACCCAGTACTTC; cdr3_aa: CASSQGTGSLETQYF
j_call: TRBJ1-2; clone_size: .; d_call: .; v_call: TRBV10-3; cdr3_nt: TGTGCCATCAGTGAGTCGGGCAGGGGTAACTATGGCTACACCTTC; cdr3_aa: CAISESGRGNYGYTF
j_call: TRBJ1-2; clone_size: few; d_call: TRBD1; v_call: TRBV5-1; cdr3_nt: TGCGCCAGCAGCTTGGACGAGGGACAGGGGTATGGCTACACCTTC; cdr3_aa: CASSLDEGQGYGYTF
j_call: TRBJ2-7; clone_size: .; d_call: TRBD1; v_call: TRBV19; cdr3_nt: TGTGCCAGTAGTATGGGGACAGGTCTGGCCTACGAGCAGTACTTC; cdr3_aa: CASSMGTGLAYEQYF
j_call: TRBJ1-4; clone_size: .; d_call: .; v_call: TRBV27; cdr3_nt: TGTGCCAGCAGGCCCCGAGGAGGGGTTGAAAAACTGTTTTTT; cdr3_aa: CASRPRGGVEKLFF
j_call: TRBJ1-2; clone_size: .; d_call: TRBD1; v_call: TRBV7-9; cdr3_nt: TGTGCCAGCAGCTTAACAGGGGGCTATGGCTACACCTTC; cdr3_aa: CASSLTGGYGYTF
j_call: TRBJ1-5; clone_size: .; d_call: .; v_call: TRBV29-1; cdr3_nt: TGCAGCGTTGAGACAGGCGCCAATCAGCCCCAGCATTTT; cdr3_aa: CSVETGANQPQHF
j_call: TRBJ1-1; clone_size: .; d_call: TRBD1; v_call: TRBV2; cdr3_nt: TGTGCCAGCAGTGGCACAGGGGTGACTGAAGCTTTCTTT; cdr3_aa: CASSGTGVTEAFF
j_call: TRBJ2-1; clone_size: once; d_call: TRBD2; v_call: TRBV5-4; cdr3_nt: TGTGCCAGCAGCCCACCCTCTAGCGGGAGAACCTACAATGAGCAGTTCTTC; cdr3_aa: CASSPPSSGRTYNEQFF
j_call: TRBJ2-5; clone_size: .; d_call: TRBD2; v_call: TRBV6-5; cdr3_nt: TGTGCCAGCAGTTACTCGAGTTTCGGGGGGGGAGAGACCCAGTACTTC; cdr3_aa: CASSYSSFGGGETQYF
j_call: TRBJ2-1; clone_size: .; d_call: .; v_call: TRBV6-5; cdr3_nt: TGTGCCAGCAGTTACTTCGGCCTAGCGTCTAATGAGCAGTTCTTC; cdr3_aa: CASSYFGLASNEQFF
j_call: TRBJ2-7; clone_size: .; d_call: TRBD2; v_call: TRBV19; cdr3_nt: TGTGCCAGTAGTGCCTCTAGCGGGAGGGCCACGGGCTCCTACGAGCAGTACTTC; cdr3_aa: CASSASSGRATGSYEQYF
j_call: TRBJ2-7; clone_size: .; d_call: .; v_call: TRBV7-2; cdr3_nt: TGTGCCAGCAGCCCCACCAGACAGACCTACGAGCAGTACTTC; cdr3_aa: CASSPTRQTYEQYF
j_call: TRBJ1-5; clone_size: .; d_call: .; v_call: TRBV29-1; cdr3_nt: TGCAGCGTTTTAGAGGGGGGCAATCAGCCCCAGCATTTT; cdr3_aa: CSVLEGGNQPQHF
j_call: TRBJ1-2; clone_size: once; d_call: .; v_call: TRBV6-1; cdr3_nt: TGTGCCAGCAGTACTCAAAGGGGAAACTATGGCTACACCTTC; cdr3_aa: CASSTQRGNYGYTF
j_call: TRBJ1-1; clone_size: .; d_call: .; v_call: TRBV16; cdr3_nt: TGTGCCAGCAGCGAAAACTTGAACACTGAAGCTTTCTTT; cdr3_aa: CASSENLNTEAFF
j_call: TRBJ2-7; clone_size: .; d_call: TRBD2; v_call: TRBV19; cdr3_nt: TGTGCCAGTAGCTTATACAGGGGACTAGCGGGAGGAACCTACGAGCAGTACTTC; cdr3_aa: CASSLYRGLAGGTYEQYF
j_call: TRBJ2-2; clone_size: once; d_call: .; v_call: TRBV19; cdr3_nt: TGTGCCAGTCGCGTCGCAGGGGACACCGGGGAGCTGTTTTTT; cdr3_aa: CASRVAGDTGELFF
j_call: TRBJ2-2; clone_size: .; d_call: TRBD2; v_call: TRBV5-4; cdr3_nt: TGTGCCAGCAGCTTGGAGAAGCGGGAGGGCACCGGGGAGCTGTTTTTT; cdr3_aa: CASSLEKREGTGELFF
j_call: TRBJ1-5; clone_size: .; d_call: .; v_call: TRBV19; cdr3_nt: TGTGCCAGTAGGGGGCCAGGGATTTCGAGGCAGCCCCAGCATTTT; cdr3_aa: CASRGPGISRQPQHF
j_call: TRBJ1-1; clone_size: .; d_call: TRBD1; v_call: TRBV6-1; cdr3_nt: TGTGCCAGCAGCCTCGGACAGGTGGGGCTTGAAGCTTTCTTT; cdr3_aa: CASSLGQVGLEAFF
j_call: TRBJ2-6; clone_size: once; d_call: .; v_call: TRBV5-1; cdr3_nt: TGCGCCAGCAGCCCCGGAGGTTCAGTGCCCGTACTAGGGGCCAACGTCCTGACTTTC; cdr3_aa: CASSPGGSVPVLGANVLTF
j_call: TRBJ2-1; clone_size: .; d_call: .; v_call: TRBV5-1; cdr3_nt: TGCGCCAGCAGCTTGACTAGCTGGGACAATGAGCAGTTCTTC; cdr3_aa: CASSLTSWDNEQFF
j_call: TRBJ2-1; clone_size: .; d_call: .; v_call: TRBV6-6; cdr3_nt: TGTGCCAGCAGTCCTTACACCAACAATGAGCAGTTCTTC; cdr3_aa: CASSPYTNNEQFF
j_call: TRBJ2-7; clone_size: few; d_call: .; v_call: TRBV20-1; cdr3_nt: TGCAGTGCTAGACTAGTTTACGAGCAGTACTTC; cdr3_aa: CSARLVYEQYF
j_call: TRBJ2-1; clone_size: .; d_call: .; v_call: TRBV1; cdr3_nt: TGCACCAGCAGCCAAGACGGAGTTTGGAATGAGCAGTTCTTC; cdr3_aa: CTSSQDGVWNEQFF
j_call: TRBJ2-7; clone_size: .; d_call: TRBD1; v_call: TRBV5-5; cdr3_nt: TGTGCCAGCAGCTCGGACAGGTTGCTATACGAGCAGTACTTC; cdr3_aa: CASSSDRLLYEQYF
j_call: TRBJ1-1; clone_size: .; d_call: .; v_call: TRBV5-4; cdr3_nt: TGTGCCAGCAGCTTTCCGGACAGATCATTGAACACTGAAGCTTTCTTT; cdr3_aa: CASSFPDRSLNTEAFF
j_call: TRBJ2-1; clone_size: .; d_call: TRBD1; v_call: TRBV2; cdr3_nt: TGTGCCAGCGCCTCAAGGACAGGGCCCCGACGGGATGAGCAGTTCTTC; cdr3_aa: CASASRTGPRRDEQFF
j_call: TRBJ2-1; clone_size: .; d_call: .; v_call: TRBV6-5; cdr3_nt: TGTGCCAGCACCCCCTTTTGGCCCGCTAGCAATGAGCAGTTCTTC; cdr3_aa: CASTPFWPASNEQFF
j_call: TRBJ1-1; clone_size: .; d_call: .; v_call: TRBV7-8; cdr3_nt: TGTGCCAGCAGCTTAGTGACACGGGGTTTTACTGAAGCTTTCTTT; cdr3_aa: CASSLVTRGFTEAFF
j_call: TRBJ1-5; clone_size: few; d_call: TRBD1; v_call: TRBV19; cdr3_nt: TGTGCCAGCTCGGGGCGCCCGGGACAGGGGGTCCATCAGCCCCAGCATTTT; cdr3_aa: CASSGRPGQGVHQPQHF
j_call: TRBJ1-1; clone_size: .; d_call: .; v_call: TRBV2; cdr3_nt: TGTGCCAGAGGAGGGGGGGGGAACACTGAAGCTTTCTTT; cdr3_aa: CARGGGGNTEAFF
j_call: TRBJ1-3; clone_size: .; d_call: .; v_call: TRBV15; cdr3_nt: TGTGCCACCAGCAGAGGCGGGTTTGGAAACACCATATATTTT; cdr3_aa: CATSRGGFGNTIYF
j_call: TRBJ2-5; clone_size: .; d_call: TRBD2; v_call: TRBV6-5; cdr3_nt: TGTGCCAGCAGACACATCTCGGGGGGGCAAGAGACCCAGTACTTC; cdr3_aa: CASRHISGGQETQYF
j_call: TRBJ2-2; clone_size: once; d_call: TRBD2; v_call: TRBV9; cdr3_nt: TGTGCCAGCAGTGCCCCATCGGCGACTAGCGGGAGGGTGGACACCGGGGAGCTGTTTTTT; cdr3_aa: CASSAPSATSGRVDTGELFF
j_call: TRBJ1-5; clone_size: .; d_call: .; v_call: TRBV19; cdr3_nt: TGTGCCAGTAGTATAGGGACAATCGGGAGCAATCAGCCCCAGCATTTT; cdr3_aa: CASSIGTIGSNQPQHF
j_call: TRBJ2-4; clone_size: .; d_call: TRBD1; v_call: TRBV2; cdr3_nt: TGTGCCAGCAGTGCCCCCCTAGGACAGGGCTACATTCAGTACTTC; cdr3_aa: CASSAPLGQGYIQYF
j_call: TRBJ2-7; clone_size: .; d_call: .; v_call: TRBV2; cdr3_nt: TGTGCCAGCAGTTTACAGGGCGAGCAGTACTTC; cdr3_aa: CASSLQGEQYF
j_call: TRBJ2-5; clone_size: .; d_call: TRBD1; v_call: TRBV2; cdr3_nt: TGTGCCAGCAGTCACCGGGACAGGGGGCTTGAGACCCAGTACTTC; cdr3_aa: CASSHRDRGLETQYF
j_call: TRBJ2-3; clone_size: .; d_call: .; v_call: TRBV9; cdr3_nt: TGTGCCAGCAGCTCCACACGGGGTAGCAGAGATACGCAGTATTTT; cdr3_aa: CASSSTRGSRDTQYF
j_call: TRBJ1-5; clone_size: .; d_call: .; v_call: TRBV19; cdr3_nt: TGTGCCAGTAGTATTAGCTGGGGCAAGGGGTCTCAGCCCCAGCATTTT; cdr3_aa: CASSISWGKGSQPQHF
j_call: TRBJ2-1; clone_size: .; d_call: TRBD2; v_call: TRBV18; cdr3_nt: TGTGCCAGCTCCCGGACTAGCGGGAGAGGGGAGCAGTTCTTC; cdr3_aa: CASSRTSGRGEQFF
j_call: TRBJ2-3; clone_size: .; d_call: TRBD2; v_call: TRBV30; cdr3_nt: TGTGCCTGGAGTGGGGGACTAGCGGGAGCTAGCACAGATACGCAGTATTTT; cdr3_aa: CAWSGGLAGASTDTQYF
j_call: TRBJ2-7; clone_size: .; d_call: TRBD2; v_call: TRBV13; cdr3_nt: TGTGCCAGCAGGCGTCCGGGGGGGGAGCAGTACTTC; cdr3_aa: CASRRPGGEQYF
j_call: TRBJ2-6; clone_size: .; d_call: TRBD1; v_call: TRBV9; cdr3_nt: TGTGCCAGCAACGGGGACAGGGGGTTACCTGGGGCCAACGTCCTGACTTTC; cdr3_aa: CASNGDRGLPGANVLTF
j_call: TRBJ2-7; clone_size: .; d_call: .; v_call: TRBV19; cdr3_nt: TGTGCCAGTAGTATGGGCGGGGACGCCTACGAGCAGTACTTC; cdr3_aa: CASSMGGDAYEQYF
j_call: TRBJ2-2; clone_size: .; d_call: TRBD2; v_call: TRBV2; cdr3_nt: TGTGCCAGCAGTGAGGGGGCACTAGCGGGATGGGCCGGGGAGCTGTTTTTT; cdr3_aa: CASSEGALAGWAGELFF